This TCR beta chain originates from a study of cytomegalovirus exposure and HLA in healthy donors. Study outcomes and limitations: The TCR clusters that emerged in the first cohort tended, a later analysis found, to co-occur in the approximately 110 validation repertoires.

This clone was picked up one time. The antigen remains undetermined. Germline loops: CDR1 SGHAT, CDR2 FQNNGV. The CDR3 totals 16 residues. Unmatched junction bases numbered 7, after V lost 1 base and J lost 5 bases. Using immunoSEQ multiplex PCR, the repertoire was profiled, and TCRdb retains in-frame clones only, with some absent. The data show 100,000 or so clones, less than 90% seen once. Specimen: PBMCs. This receptor was taken from a man aged 18 to 29 in good health and CMV-seropositive. The V and J genes are TRBV11-2 and TRBJ2-5; 10 bases are shared with TRBD2. CDR3 coding DNA: TGTGCCAGCAGCTTAGGCTATCTAGCGGGAGTGGAGACCCAGTACTTC. Protein sequence: CASSLGYLAGVETQYF.